This passage covers 28 T cell receptor beta chains from one sample sequenced in a study of cytomegalovirus exposure and HLA in healthy donors. The PCR contained 60 Vbeta and 13 Jbeta primers. The assay was immunoSEQ multiplex PCR, and TCRdb's table has in-frame clones only and misses some. The table has roughly 230,000 clones, about three quarters seen once. Material for sequencing was PBMCs. The source of these receptors is a boy between 5 and 17 years old in good health and CMV-seronegative.

This clone was seen only a few times. J is TRBJ2-3 and V is TRBV5-4; D uncertain. The V and J ends lost 0 bases and 4 bases respectively, with 9 bases between them. CDR1 is SGHNT and CDR2 is YYREEE in the germline V gene (reference sequence). CDR3 length: 14 residues. CDR3 in amino acids: CASSLVLVADTQYF. DNA for the CDR3: TGTGCCAGCAGCTTGGTACTGGTCGCAGATACGCAGTATTTT.

The rearrangement uses TRBV5-1 and TRBJ2-7; 7 positions match TRBD2. Germline loops: CDR1 SGHRS, CDR2 YFSETQ. The J segment lost 5 bases and the V segment lost 4 bases, leaving 15 bases of the junction unmatched. The CDR3 totals 16 residues. CDR3 sequence (DNA): TGCGCCAGCAGCCGGGCCCGGGGAGGGACGAACAACGAGCAGTACTTC. It specifies CASSRARGGTNNEQYF.

V usage is TRBV28 and J usage is TRBJ1-2; D gene uncertain. Germline values: CDR1 MDHEN, CDR2 SYDVKM. This CDR3 is built from 15 residues. V dropped 3 bases and J dropped 6 bases, with 17 bases sitting between them. This CDR3 reads CASSLSVEALDGYTF. The DNA for the CDR3 is TGTGCCAGCAGTTTGTCAGTGGAGGCACTCGATGGCTACACCTTC.

This chain links TRBV9 with TRBJ2-7; 7 bases map to TRBD1. The CDR3 contains 16 residues. The germline V gene encodes CDR1 SGDLS and CDR2 YYNGEE. The V segment lost 1 base and the J segment 3 bases; nucleotides outside the gene matches: 10. The CDR3 loop reads CASSVISGTAFYEQYF. The CDR3 DNA reads as TGTGCCAGCAGCGTAATCTCTGGGACAGCTTTCTACGAGCAGTACTTC.

CDR3 bases: TGCGCCAGCAGCCCCCTTCTGAAGCGGGGGGGCATACATGAGCAGTTCTTC. Translated: CASSPLLKRGGIHEQFF. This chain uses TRBV4-1 with TRBJ2-1; 10 positions match TRBD2. Germline CDR1 reads MGHRA; CDR2 reads YSYEKL. V lost 4 bases, J lost 8 bases, and 14 bases stayed unmatched. The CDR3 is 17 amino acids.

V and J are TRBV4-2 and TRBJ2-6; 11 bases are shared with TRBD1. Germline V gene sequence: CDR1 LGHNA, CDR2 YNFKEQ. This CDR3 region has 18 residues. The J segment lost 4 bases and the V segment lost 0 bases, leaving 5 bases of the junction unmatched. CDR3 coding DNA: TGTGCCAGCAGCCAAGACGGACAGGGGGCGCGAGGGGCCAACGTCCTGACTTTC. Translating gives CASSQDGQGARGANVLTF.

This clone occurred once. The CDR3 loop is CASSPIAGGSYEQYF. The CDR3 DNA follows: TGTGCCAGCAGTCCCATAGCTGGCGGGTCATACGAGCAGTACTTC. This chain joins TRBV27 and TRBJ2-7; weak D call: TRBD2 (5 bases). Germline V gene sequence: CDR1 MNHEY, CDR2 SMNVEV (reference sequence). V lost 5 bases and J lost 4, with 18 bases in between. This CDR3 spans 15 amino acids.

This clone was counted between two and nine times. V is TRBV10-1 and J is TRBJ2-7; possible D gene TRBD1, 5 bases. The CDR3 runs 17 residues. V lost 0 bases and J lost 3, with 18 bases in between. CDR1 is WNHNN and CDR2 is SYGVQD in the germline V gene (reference sequence). The chain's CDR3 is CASSESTQGSPYYEQYF. The CDR3 bases are TGCGCCAGCAGTGAGTCGACCCAGGGATCCCCCTACTACGAGCAGTACTTC.

The CDR3 coding sequence is TGTGCCAGCAGGCTTTCCGGGACAGGGAATGAAAAACTGTTTTTT. As protein: CASRLSGTGNEKLFF. V and J are TRBV2 and TRBJ1-4, with 9 bases matching TRBD1. This CDR3 region has 15 residues. With 6 bases clipped from V and 5 bases from J, the junction kept 7 bases outside the gene matches. CDR1 is SNHLY, CDR2 FYNNEI, per germline.

This chain joins TRBV27 and TRBJ2-5; 10 bases line up with TRBD1. The CDR3 contains 17 residues. Germline V lookup: CDR1 MNHEY, CDR2 SMNVEV (reference sequence). J was trimmed by 4 bases and V by 6 bases; bases with no gene match: 14. CDR3 DNA: TGTGCCAGCAGGCTATCGGCCGGGACAGGGGTATCAGAGACCCAGTACTTC. It codes for CASRLSAGTGVSETQYF.

This rearrangement joins TRBV19 to TRBJ2-1; no reliable D call. Germline V CDR1 and CDR2: LNHDA, SQIVND (reference sequence). The CDR3 length is 11 residues. Trimming removed 8 bases at V and 10 bases at J, with 12 bases between. CDR3 nucleotide sequence: TGTGCCAGTGAGTCCGGGTGGGAGCAGTTCTTC. As protein: CASESGWEQFF.

On this clone: Without the conserved terminal phenylalanine or tryptophan, this CDR3 likely stems from a read error. It is unclear where the CDR3 begins or ends on the DNA, so no DNA is shown, and the CDR3 is as TCRdb lists it. The chain uses TRBV7-9 and TRBJ1-4. Germline lookup yields CDR1 SEHNR and CDR2 FQNEAQ (reference sequence). The CDR3 spans 13 residues, counting both ends. CDR3 protein: CASSHAGWAKGPL.

This clone was counted a single time. J is TRBJ2-3 and V is TRBV7-8; 7 bases are shared with TRBD2. Looked up from germline, CDR1 is SGHVS and CDR2 is FQNEAQ. This CDR3 has 16 residues. J was trimmed by 0 bases and V by 1 base; bases with no gene match: 4. The CDR3 loop reads CASSLEAGQSTDTQYF. The CDR3 DNA is TGTGCCAGCAGCTTAGAAGCGGGGCAAAGCACAGATACGCAGTATTTT.

V gene TRBV6-5 combines with J gene TRBJ1-1, with TRBD1 matching 9 bases. V dropped 4 bases and J dropped 4; count of bases not matched to a gene: 7. CDR1 and CDR2 (germline): MNHEY, SVGAGI. This CDR3 comprises 15 residues. The CDR3 loop is CASSFSTQGATEAFF. The CDR3 DNA sequence: TGTGCCAGCAGTTTCTCGACACAGGGGGCCACTGAAGCTTTCTTT.

The chain recombines TRBV4-1 with TRBJ2-3; D is ambiguous. CDR1 is MGHRA and CDR2 is YSYEKL in the germline V gene. Trimming removed 3 bases from V and 6 bases from J, with 7 bases in between. The CDR3 covers 12 residues. The DNA of the CDR3 is TGCGCCAGCAGCCATCCAATGGATACGCAGTATTTT. Protein: CASSHPMDTQYF.

The genes are TRBV13 and TRBJ2-7, with 10 bases lining up with TRBD2. Germline V gene sequence: CDR1 PRHDT, CDR2 FYEKMQ (reference sequence). The J segment lost 7 bases and the V segment lost 4 bases, leaving 7 bases of the junction unmatched. This CDR3 spans 14 amino acids. CDR3 protein: CASSSLAGLSEQYF. CDR3 bases: TGTGCCAGCAGCTCACTAGCGGGGCTCTCGGAGCAGTACTTC.

The chain links TRBV7-8 to TRBJ2-3, with 9 bases aligning to TRBD1. The trim removed 7 bases at V and 9 bases at J, leaving 11 bases unmatched. In germline, CDR1 is SGHVS, CDR2 FQNEAQ. This CDR3 is 14 amino acids long. CDR3 residues: CASTRDRAFGTQYF. CDR3 DNA sequence: TGTGCCAGCACCAGGGACAGGGCTTTCGGAACGCAGTATTTT.

The rearrangement joins TRBV14 to TRBJ1-2; D gene unclear. The CDR3 sequence is 13 residues long. V lost 0 bases and J lost 2, with 4 bases in between. Germline CDR1 SGHDN, CDR2 FVKESK. CDR3 sequence: CASSQEENYGYTF. As DNA, the CDR3 is TGTGCCAGCAGCCAAGAAGAGAACTATGGCTACACCTTC.

The rearrangement links TRBV5-1 to TRBJ2-3, with TRBD2 identical over 7 bases. Trimming at V came to 1 base and at J to 5 bases, leaving 7 bases not matched to a gene. This CDR3 comprises 15 residues. Germline V gene lookup returns CDR1 SGHRS and CDR2 YFSETQ. The CDR3, as DNA: TGCGCCAGCAGCTTGTCTGCGGGGGACGTAGATACGCAGTATTTT. This translates into CASSLSAGDVDTQYF.

CDR3 nucleotides: TGTGCCTGGAATGGAGGTATGAACACTGAAGCTTTCTTT. This encodes CAWNGGMNTEAFF. This chain joins TRBV30 and TRBJ1-1; D gene unclear. The CDR3 contains 13 residues. Trimming shortened V by 4 bases and J by 0 bases, and 9 bases separated the two germline ends. The germline gives CDR1 GTSNPN, CDR2 SVGIG (reference sequence).

This clone was seen a handful of times. The rearrangement uses TRBV4-1 and TRBJ2-2, with 9 bases aligning to TRBD2. After removal of 3 bases from V and 6 bases from J, the junction contained 5 bases not matched to a gene. CDR1 and CDR2 from the germline V gene are MGHRA and YSYEKL. The CDR3 totals 15 residues. The CDR3 DNA reads as TGCGCCAGCAGCCAGGCGGGACTAGCAGCCGGGGAGCTGTTTTTT. Translated, it gives CASSQAGLAAGELFF.

V gene TRBV4-1 combines with J gene TRBJ1-2; a possible D gene is TRBD1 (5 bases). The CDR3 loop spans 16 amino acids. The V end was cut by 4 bases, the J end by 3 bases, with 18 bases between. Germline CDR1 is MGHRA and CDR2 is YSYEKL. CDR3 DNA: TGCGCCAGCAGCCTACAGCTCGTGACAGCTTACTATGGCTACACCTTC. Translation gives CASSLQLVTAYYGYTF.

The rearrangement uses TRBV30 and TRBJ1-2; the D is unclear. Between the trimmed V and J ends, which lost 2 bases and 4 bases, there was a span of 11 bases. This CDR3 spans 13 amino acids. CDR1 is GTSNPN and CDR2 is SVGIG in the germline V gene (reference sequence). CDR3 in DNA: TGTGCCTGGAGTCCCCCAGTTATCTATGGCTACACCTTC. Protein: CAWSPPVIYGYTF. Filled out from reference TRBV30 and TRBJ1-2, the complete variable domain reads SQTIHQWPATLVQPVGSPLSLECTVEGTSNPNLYWYRQAAGRGLQLLFYSVGIGQISSEVPQNLSASRPQDRQFILSSKKLLLSDSGFYLCAWSPPVIYGYTFGSGTRLTVV.

J is TRBJ1-1 and V is TRBV19; D is undetermined. This CDR3 spans 15 amino acids. Trimming took 4 bases from V and 1 from J, leaving 13 bases between them. The germline CDR1 and CDR2 sequences are LNHDA and SQIVND (reference sequence). This chain's CDR3 is CASSTRRAENTEAFF. CDR3 nucleotide sequence: TGTGCCAGTAGTACCAGGAGGGCGGAGAACACTGAAGCTTTCTTT.

In the case of this clone: In the same sample, other DNA sequences code for this CDR3. The chain combines TRBV7-3 with TRBJ2-1; 8 bases map to TRBD2. The length of the CDR3 is 14 residues. The V segment lost 5 bases and the J segment 2 bases; nucleotides outside the gene matches: 2. CDR1 is SGHTA, CDR2 FQGTGA, per germline. Here the CDR3 DNA reads TGTGCCAGCAGCCCCGGGGGGGCCTACAATGAGCAGTTCTTC. Translation gives CASSPGGAYNEQFF.

The chain combines TRBV10-2 with TRBJ1-1; D is possibly TRBD1 (5 bases). CDR1 is WSHSY, CDR2 SAAADI, per germline. The V and J ends lost 8 bases and 5 bases respectively, with 12 bases between them. The CDR3 extends over 12 amino acids. The CDR3 region has the DNA TGCGCCAGCTTACTGGGGGGTACTGAAGCTTTCTTT. This sequence encodes CASLLGGTEAFF.

The V call is TRBV4-1, the J call TRBJ2-7; maybe TRBD1 (5 bases). CDR1 and CDR2 (germline): MGHRA, YSYEKL. The length of the CDR3 is 14 residues. V dropped 3 bases and J dropped 6 bases, with 15 bases sitting between them. The DNA of the CDR3 is TGCGCCAGCAGCCAGCAACCAGGGATCGGCGAGCAGTACTTC. The encoded protein is CASSQQPGIGEQYF.

This clone was counted a few times. J is TRBJ2-3 and V is TRBV29-1, with TRBD2 matching 13 bases. There are 16 residues in the CDR3. J lost 4 bases, V lost 1 base, and 5 bases had no gene match. Germline V lookup: CDR1 SQVTM, CDR2 ANQGSEA. CDR3 in amino acids: CSVEAGLAGVSDTQYF. Here the CDR3 DNA reads TGCAGCGTTGAAGCTGGACTAGCGGGAGTATCAGATACGCAGTATTTT.